The 14 T cell receptor beta chains below all came from one sample that was sequenced in a study of cytomegalovirus exposure and HLA in healthy donors. Produced via immunoSEQ multiplex PCR; TCRdb's table is partial and in-frame only. The table shows around 110,000 clones, with approximately 90% occurring only once. The sequencing input was PBMCs. These receptors were taken from a woman aged 18-30 years in good health and CMV-seropositive.

This rearrangement joins TRBV29-1 to TRBJ2-1, with 8 bases identical to TRBD1. V dropped 7 bases and J dropped 4; count of bases not matched to a gene: 12. The CDR3 is 15 amino acids. CDR1 is SQVTM and CDR2 is ANQGSEA in the germline V gene. The CDR3 nucleotides read TGCAGCGCCCCGGACAGGGCCAAGGCATACAATGAGCAGTTCTTC. Residues: CSAPDRAKAYNEQFF.

J is TRBJ1-1 and V is TRBV5-1; D is ambiguous. Deletions cut 0 bases from V and 5 bases from J, with 8 bases between. Germline assignment: CDR1 SGHRS and CDR2 YFSETQ. This CDR3 region has 13 residues. Here the CDR3 reads CASSLGPGTEAFF. The CDR3 DNA is TGCGCCAGCAGCTTGGGTCCCGGGACTGAAGCTTTCTTT.

The chain joins TRBV5-4 to TRBJ1-3; 8 bases fit TRBD1. The CDR3 totals 17 residues. Germline-derived CDR1 and CDR2 are SGHNT and YYREEE (reference sequence). The V gene end was trimmed by 0 bases and the J gene end by 2 bases; junction bases not matched to a gene: 7. CDR3 loop: CASSLGTGSGAGNTIYF. In DNA form, the CDR3 reads TGTGCCAGCAGCTTGGGGACAGGGTCGGGGGCTGGAAACACCATATATTTT. Full variable domain (missing parts from reference TRBV5-4 and TRBJ1-3): ETGVTQSPTHLIKTRGQQVTLRCSSQSGHNTVSWYQQALGQGPQFIFQYYREEENGRGNFPPRFSGLQFPNYSSELNVNALELDDSALYLCASSLGTGSGAGNTIYFGEGSWLTVV.

The DNA for the CDR3 is TGTGCCAGCAGTTACTCGCCAGGGCCCGCAGATACGCAGTATTTT. It encodes CASSYSPGPADTQYF. The chain is built from TRBV6-5 and TRBJ2-3; tentative D call: TRBD1 (5 bases). V was cut by 0 bases and J by 4 bases, with 11 bases left in between. Germline V gene lookup returns CDR1 MNHEY and CDR2 SVGAGI. The CDR3 runs to 15 residues.

V usage is TRBV6-6 and J usage is TRBJ1-2; 7 nucleotides align to TRBD1. J lost 2 bases, V lost 4 bases, and 1 base had no gene match. CDR1 MNHNY and CDR2 SVGAGI come from the germline V gene (reference sequence). This CDR3 has 13 residues. Here the CDR3 reads CASSLQGNYGYTF. CDR3 DNA: TGTGCCAGCAGTTTACAGGGGAACTATGGCTACACCTTC.

V and J are TRBV6-1 and TRBJ2-7; D remains unclear. From germline, CDR1 is MNHNS and CDR2 SASEGT. This CDR3 has 15 residues. V was trimmed by 2 bases and J by 2 bases, leaving 13 bases between them. The CDR3 bases are TGTGCCAGCAGTGAAAGGCAGGCCCTCCCCTACGAGCAGTACTTC. It is translated as CASSERQALPYEQYF.

This chain links TRBV5-1 with TRBJ1-6; D may be TRBD1 (6 bases). Deletions cut 4 bases from V and 10 bases from J, with 15 bases between. The CDR3 consists of 14 residues. Germline V lookup: CDR1 SGHRS, CDR2 YFSETQ. The CDR3 region is CASSPEGTISPLHF. DNA for the CDR3: TGCGCCAGCAGCCCCGAAGGGACAATCTCACCCCTCCACTTT.

The chain joins TRBV2 to TRBJ1-6; D is unresolved. V dropped 1 base and J dropped 0 bases, with 10 bases sitting between them. There are 17 residues in the CDR3. The germline CDR1 and CDR2 sequences are SNHLY and FYNNEI. The CDR3 loop reads CASSEGRRSSYNSPLHF. CDR3 in DNA: TGTGCCAGCAGTGAAGGCCGGCGGAGCTCCTATAATTCACCCCTCCACTTT.

The rearrangement joins TRBV7-9 to TRBJ1-2; TRBD1 is a possible D gene (5 bases). CDR3 size: 13 residues. The germline V gene has CDR1 SEHNR and CDR2 FQNEAQ (reference sequence). The V end lost 8 bases, the J end lost 7 bases, and 17 bases lay between the germline ends. This CDR3 reads CASRPGGGVGYTF. The CDR3 DNA reads TGTGCCAGCCGACCCGGGGGAGGGGTTGGCTACACCTTC.

This clone turned up a few times. The genes are TRBV4-1 and TRBJ1-4, with D possibly TRBD1 on 6 matching bases. Germline V gene sequence: CDR1 MGHRA, CDR2 YSYEKL. Trimming took off 0 bases at V and 8 bases at J, with 16 bases between the two ends. This CDR3 is built from 16 residues. The DNA for the CDR3 is TGCGCCAGCAGCCAAGACCCCCAGACAGGAAGCGAAAAACTGTTTTTT. Its protein product is CASSQDPQTGSEKLFF.

The V gene is TRBV9, the J gene TRBJ1-4; D possibly corresponds to TRBD1 (6 bases). Germline CDR1 and CDR2: SGDLS and YYNGEE. The V gene lost 4 bases and the J gene lost 3 bases, with 16 bases spanning the gap. The CDR3 has 16 residues. The chain's CDR3 is CASSPTSGHPNEKLFF. Written as DNA, the CDR3 is TGTGCCAGCAGCCCAACATCGGGACACCCTAATGAAAAACTGTTTTTT. The full variable domain, rest sourced from reference TRBV9 and TRBJ1-4, is DSGVTQTPKHLITATGQRVTLRCSPRSGDLSVYWYQQSLDQGLQFLIQYYNGEERAKGNILERFSAQQFPDLHSELNLSSLELGDSALYFCASSPTSGHPNEKLFFGSGTQLSVL.

The chain links TRBV5-6 to TRBJ1-2; possible D gene TRBD1, 5 bases. This CDR3 region has 16 residues. V was cut by 4 bases and J by 4 bases, with 20 bases left in between. Germline V gives CDR1 SGHDT, CDR2 YYEEEE. This chain's CDR3 is CASSVGGGTTGYGYTF. The DNA for the CDR3 is TGTGCCAGCAGCGTTGGGGGGGGTACAACGGGCTATGGCTACACCTTC.

The V and J genes are TRBV11-2 and TRBJ2-2, with TRBD2 identical over 11 bases. CDR3 size: 15 residues. V lost 5 bases, J lost 3 bases, and 2 bases stayed unmatched. From germline, CDR1 is SGHAT and CDR2 FQNNGV. The CDR3 spells CASSEGLADTGELFF. Written as DNA, the CDR3 is TGTGCCAGCAGCGAGGGACTAGCGGACACCGGGGAGCTGTTTTTT.

This clone was seen a few times. J is TRBJ1-1 and V is TRBV7-9, with TRBD1 as a possible D gene (6 bases). Germline V gene lookup returns CDR1 SEHNR and CDR2 FQNEAQ (reference sequence). V lost 3 bases and J 2 bases, leaving 10 bases between the germline ends. This CDR3 region has 14 residues. This chain's CDR3 is CASSLSGGNTEAFF. In DNA, the CDR3 is TGTGCCAGCAGCTTGTCGGGGGGCAACACTGAAGCTTTCTTT.